These T cell receptor beta chains were read from a single sample in a study of chemoradiotherapy in HPV16-positive cancers. Using immunoSEQ multiplex PCR, the repertoire was profiled, and TCRdb retains in-frame clones only, with some absent. The data show under 15,000 clones, about 75% seen once. Collection of the sample occurred from a patient who underwent chemoradiotherapy. The receptors were sampled from a human donor with HPV-associated anogenital cancer. CDR3s include the opening cysteine and the closing phenylalanine or tryptophan. D genes are given only for firm matches. Clone sizes are given selectively: once, few, many, or a class where the clone is expanded.

clone size | J gene | D gene | V gene | CDR3 protein | CDR3 DNA
. | TRBJ2-7 | TRBD2 | TRBV28 | CASHKGLAGGISSEQYF | TGTGCCAGCCATAAGGGACTAGCGGGAGGTATATCTAGCGAGCAGTACTTC
. | TRBJ2-7 | . | TRBV27 | CASSLHPFHSLEQYF | TGTGCCAGCAGTTTACATCCCTTTCACAGCTTGGAGCAGTACTTC
medium-sized | TRBJ2-7 | TRBD2 | TRBV6-1 | CASSEGLAGVYEQYF | TGTGCCAGCAGTGAAGGACTAGCGGGAGTTTACGAGCAGTACTTC
. | TRBJ2-7 | . | TRBV4-1 | CASSQDWRAPINYEQYF | TGCGCCAGCAGCCAAGATTGGAGAGCCCCCATAAACTACGAGCAGTACTTC
. | TRBJ2-6 | . | TRBV6-1 | CASSASSGANVLTF | TGTGCCAGCAGTGCCAGCTCTGGGGCCAACGTCCTGACTTTC
. | TRBJ2-7 | TRBD1 | TRBV6-1 | CASRPDRVSYEQYF | TGTGCCAGCAGACCGGACAGGGTCTCCTACGAGCAGTACTTC
. | TRBJ2-7 | TRBD1 | TRBV7-2 | CASNLPSGTGINEQYF | TGTGCCAGCAACCTTCCATCCGGGACAGGGATAAACGAGCAGTACTTC
. | TRBJ1-1 | . | TRBV5-4 | CASSHRGGKEAFF | TGTGCCAGCAGTCATCGGGGGGGCAAAGAAGCTTTCTTT
. | TRBJ2-1 | TRBD2 | TRBV27 | CASSLTFSTSGRWDEQFF | TGTGCCAGCAGTCTAACTTTCAGTACTAGCGGGAGGTGGGATGAGCAGTTCTTC
. | TRBJ1-2 | . | TRBV30 | CAWSHGRTNYGYTF | TGTGCCTGGAGTCATGGCAGAACTAACTATGGCTACACCTTC
. | TRBJ2-6 | . | TRBV19 | CASSMGVGAGANVLTF | TGTGCCAGTAGTATGGGAGTAGGAGCTGGGGCCAACGTCCTGACTTTC
. | TRBJ2-5 | TRBD2 | TRBV18 | CASSPDLAGGETQYF | TGTGCCAGCTCACCCGATCTAGCGGGAGGGGAGACCCAGTACTTC
. | TRBJ2-7 | TRBD1 | TRBV28 | CASSGTGDYEQYF | TGTGCCAGCAGCGGGACAGGGGACTACGAGCAGTACTTC
once | TRBJ1-2 | . | TRBV30 | CAWRTGPSNYGYTF | TGTGCCTGGAGAACAGGACCCTCCAACTATGGCTACACCTTC
. | TRBJ1-1 | . | TRBV19 | CASRIHRGGNTEAFF | TGTGCCAGTCGCATCCACCGGGGGGGTAACACTGAAGCTTTCTTT
. | TRBJ2-7 | . | TRBV21-1 | CASSNSGDTLYF | TGTGCCAGCAGCAATTCTGGGGATACCCTCTACTTC
. | TRBJ1-1 | . | TRBV18 | CASEPDHWGWDTEAFF | TGTGCCAGCGAACCAGACCACTGGGGTTGGGACACTGAAGCTTTCTTT
few | TRBJ1-5 | . | TRBV28 | CASSFSLTGSQPQHF | TGTGCCAGCAGTTTTTCCTTAACAGGGTCCCAGCCCCAGCATTTT
. | TRBJ2-1 | TRBD2 | TRBV18 | CASSSTGTSGYNEQFF | TGTGCCAGCTCATCTACCGGGACTAGCGGATACAATGAGCAGTTCTTC
medium-sized | TRBJ2-2 | . | TRBV30 | CAWSVAGMDTGELFF | TGTGCCTGGAGCGTAGCAGGGATGGACACCGGGGAGCTGTTTTTT
. | TRBJ1-1 | TRBD1 | TRBV7-2 | CASSAGQGGTEAFF | TGTGCCAGCAGCGCCGGACAGGGGGGGACTGAAGCTTTCTTT
. | TRBJ2-1 | TRBD2 | TRBV7-3 | CASSQKGLAGVEQFF | TGTGCCAGCAGTCAAAAGGGACTAGCGGGAGTAGAGCAGTTCTTC
few | TRBJ2-7 | TRBD1 | TRBV4-1 | CASSPRQGTEQYF | TGCGCCAGCAGCCCCAGACAGGGGACCGAGCAGTACTTC
. | TRBJ1-2 | . | TRBV19 | CASSAQGEYGYTF | TGTGCCAGTAGTGCACAGGGAGAATATGGCTACACCTTC
few | TRBJ2-5 | TRBD2 | TRBV20-1 | CSAPGGETQYF | TGCAGTGCCCCGGGGGGTGAGACCCAGTACTTC
. | TRBJ1-1 | . | TRBV15 | CATLHRDKNTEAFF | TGTGCCACCCTTCACCGGGACAAGAACACTGAAGCTTTCTTT
few | TRBJ2-7 | TRBD2 | TRBV7-2 | CASSLGLTSGTHEQYF | TGTGCCAGCAGCTTAGGCCTGACTAGCGGGACCCACGAGCAGTACTTC
. | TRBJ1-1 | TRBD1 | TRBV29-1 | CSVRDSTEAFF | TGCAGCGTTAGGGACAGCACTGAAGCTTTCTTT
. | TRBJ2-7 | TRBD2 | TRBV18 | CASSPIREVKQYF | TGTGCCAGCTCACCAATCCGGGAGGTCAAGCAGTACTTC
. | TRBJ2-7 | . | TRBV11-2 | CASSFSDGSSYEQYF | TGTGCCAGCAGCTTCAGTGACGGGAGCTCCTACGAGCAGTACTTC
. | TRBJ1-4 | . | TRBV6-1 | CASSDTRGEKLFF | TGTGCCAGCAGTGACACAAGGGGAGAAAAACTGTTTTTT
once | TRBJ2-6 | TRBD1 | TRBV14 | CASSLQGTGANVLTF | TGTGCCAGCAGCCTACAGGGGACTGGGGCCAACGTCCTGACTTTC